This T cell receptor (beta chain) was retrieved from a study of blood T cell repertoires in COVID-19. Study in general: COVID-19 samples collected from the United States, Italy and Spain covered acute and convalescent phases.

The CDR3 loop spans 14 amino acids. The V segment lost 4 bases and the J segment 7 bases; nucleotides outside the gene matches: 9. CDR1 and CDR2 from the germline V gene are LNHDA and SQIVND (reference sequence). Individuals aged roughly 18 to 95 years were recruited from about two dozen US areas. Donors of Cohort 3 who recovered were those that had two negative PCRs, clearance, or symptom resolution. Profiling relied on immunoSEQ multiplex PCR, and the TCRdb table lists in-frame clones only, not all of them. The sample lists about 190,000 clones, around 73% occurring once. V gene TRBV19 combines with J gene TRBJ1-2; 7 bases are shared with TRBD1. This sequence originates from a woman between 50 and 59 years old who had recovered from COVID-19. What was sequenced was PBMCs or T cells enriched from blood (not recorded which). In nucleotides, the CDR3 is TGTGCCAGTAGTAACTCCGGGACAGCCTCTGGCTACACCTTC. Protein sequence: CASSNSGTASGYTF.